This T cell receptor (beta chain) was sequenced in a study of shared clonotypes between healthy human individuals. The overall study: Each donor had three CD4 naive, three CD4 memory, two CD8 naive and one CD8 memory plate.

TCRdb keeps only in-frame clones here, not all; method: immunoSEQ multiplex PCR. Altogether approximately 1,000,000 clones are present, 70% to 85% being singletons, with the ten largest covering approximately 0.95%. The V gene's germline CDR1 is MGHDK and CDR2 SYGVNS. The V and J ends lost 1 base and 5 bases respectively, with 12 bases between them. CDR3 length equals 15 residues. The study separated CD4+ cells into CD45RA+ naive and CD45RA-negative memory subsets. The origin of this receptor is a young man in good health. Some clones in this sample may be carry-over from other donors' samples. Sequencing was carried out using memory CD4+ T cells from PBMCs. Subset defined: CD45RA-negative fraction. V and J are TRBV25-1 and TRBJ2-1; D uncertain. The DNA of the CDR3 is TGTGCCAGCAGTGAATCCCTCGGGCGAGACAATGAGCAGTTCTTC. Translated: CASSESLGRDNEQFF. The whole variable domain, filled in from reference TRBV25-1 and TRBJ2-1, reads EADIYQTPRYLVIGTGKKITLECSQTMGHDKMYWYQQDPGMELHLIHYSYGVNSTEKGDLSSESTVSRIRTEHFPLTLESARPSHTSQYLCASSESLGRDNEQFFGPGTRLTVL.